The rows below give T cell receptor beta chains drawn from one sample of a study of T cells in Graves' hyperthyroidism and ophthalmopathy. From the multiplex PCR reads, TCRdb called clonotypes with MiXCR, one entry per CDR3 protein. Among some 800,000 distinct CDR3 sequences, 35% to 45% were seen once, and the ten largest hold approximately 8.7%. The specimen sequenced was blood. These receptors originate from a man aged 18-30 years with Graves' hyperthyroidism. The CDR3 runs from the conserved cysteine through the conserved F or W. A D gene is named only where the DNA matches it firmly. Size tells how often a clone was seen (once, few, many) or the class of an expanded clone, and some rows leave it out.

D: TRBD1
V: TRBV20-1
J: TRBJ1-2
size: many
CDR3: CSAEGGSGYTF
DNA: TGCAGTGCTGAAGGGGGCAGTGGCTACACCTTC

D: NA
V: TRBV2
J: TRBJ1-4
size: few
CDR3: CASSEGRVPPGEKLFF
DNA: TGTGCCAGCAGTGAAGGGCGGGTCCCCCCGGGCGAAAAACTGTTTTTT

D: NA
V: TRBV25-1
J: TRBJ1-4
size: NA
CDR3: CASHKQGGNEKLFF
DNA: TGTGCCAGCCATAAACAGGGAGGAAATGAAAAACTGTTTTTT

D: NA
V: TRBV20-1
J: TRBJ2-7
size: NA
CDR3: CSARDALDVDYEQYF
DNA: TGCAGTGCTAGAGATGCCCTGGACGTGGACTACGAGCAGTACTTC

D: TRBD1
V: TRBV6-5
J: TRBJ2-7
size: NA
CDR3: CASTTIETGDYEQYF
DNA: TGTGCCAGCACAACCATAGAGACAGGGGACTACGAGCAGTACTTC

D: NA
V: TRBV9
J: TRBJ1-3
size: many
CDR3: CASSITVGNTIYF
DNA: TGTGCCAGCAGCATTACAGTGGGGAACACCATATATTTT

D: NA
V: TRBV29-1
J: TRBJ1-1
size: few
CDR3: CSVDGAGLNTEAFF
DNA: TGCAGCGTTGATGGTGCAGGGCTGAACACTGAAGCTTTCTTT

D: NA
V: TRBV29-1
J: TRBJ1-1
size: many
CDR3: CSVPGVVNTEAFF
DNA: TGCAGCGTCCCAGGGGTCGTGAACACTGAAGCTTTCTTT

D: NA
V: TRBV29-1
J: TRBJ1-1
size: NA
CDR3: CSLGRGLDTEAFF
DNA: TGCAGCTTGGGCAGGGGTCTTGACACTGAAGCTTTCTTT

D: TRBD1
V: TRBV29-1
J: TRBJ1-1
size: many
CDR3: CSVTGTVNTEAFF
DNA: TGCAGCGTTACCGGGACAGTGAACACTGAAGCTTTCTTT

D: NA
V: TRBV20-1
J: TRBJ1-1
size: NA
CDR3: CSARELRGGATEAFF
DNA: TGCAGTGCTAGAGAATTAAGGGGGGGGGCTACTGAAGCTTTCTTT

D: NA
V: TRBV9
J: TRBJ2-2
size: NA
CDR3: CASSTAANTGELFF
DNA: TGTGCCAGCAGTACAGCTGCTAACACCGGGGAGCTGTTTTTT

D: NA
V: TRBV24-1
J: TRBJ1-6
size: NA
CDR3: CASSLFGVRNSPLHF
DNA: TGTGCCAGCAGTTTATTCGGGGTTCGGAATTCACCCCTCCACTTT

D: NA
V: TRBV7-6
J: TRBJ2-7
size: NA
CDR3: CASSLGQGGRCEQYF
DNA: TGTGCAAGCAGCTTAGGCCAGGGGGGTAGGTGCGAGCAGTACTTC

D: NA
V: TRBV7-2
J: TRBJ2-5
size: NA
CDR3: CVSSFSGPVETQYF
DNA: TGTGTCAGCAGCTTCTCGGGCCCCGTGGAGACCCAGTACTTC

D: NA
V: TRBV20-1
J: TRBJ1-1
size: once
CDR3: CSAKRGGLAFF
DNA: TGCAGTGCAAAGCGGGGGGGGCTGGCTTTCTTT

D: NA
V: TRBV10-3
J: TRBJ2-5
size: many
CDR3: CAISGGSPEETQYF
DNA: TGTGCCATCAGTGGGGGCAGCCCTGAAGAGACCCAGTACTTC

D: NA
V: TRBV24-1
J: TRBJ2-5
size: NA
CDR3: CATSDQQGSQETQYF
DNA: TGTGCCACCAGTGATCAGCAGGGATCCCAAGAGACCCAGTACTTC

D: NA
V: TRBV7-9
J: TRBJ2-5
size: many
CDR3: CASSLGSTETQYF
DNA: TGTGCCAGCAGCTTAGGCTCTACGGAGACCCAGTACTTC

D: NA
V: TRBV7-2
J: TRBJ2-2
size: NA
CDR3: CASSPQSRWDGELFF
DNA: TGTGCCAGCAGCCCGCAGTCCAGATGGGACGGGGAGCTGTTTTTT

D: NA
V: TRBV7-2
J: TRBJ2-5
size: many
CDR3: CASSLVSTYQETQYF
DNA: TGTGCCAGCAGCTTAGTTAGCACGTACCAAGAGACCCAGTACTTC

D: TRBD1
V: TRBV2
J: TRBJ1-1
size: many
CDR3: CASRQRTGENTEAFF
DNA: TGTGCCAGCAGGCAAAGGACAGGGGAGAACACTGAAGCTTTCTTT

D: NA
V: TRBV13
J: TRBJ2-5
size: few
CDR3: CASSLGGLPIETQYF
DNA: TGTGCCAGCAGCTTAGGCGGGCTACCTATAGAGACCCAGTACTTC

D: NA
V: TRBV7-9
J: TRBJ1-1
size: many
CDR3: CASSNGAEAFF
DNA: TGTGCCAGCAGCAATGGGGCTGAAGCTTTCTTT

D: NA
V: TRBV9
J: TRBJ1-4
size: once
CDR3: CASSRDNEKLLF
DNA: TGTGCCAGCAGCAGGGATAATGAAAAACTGCTTTTT

D: NA
V: TRBV19
J: TRBJ1-1
size: NA
CDR3: CALNGQSNTEAFF
DNA: TGTGCCTTGAACGGACAGTCGAACACTGAAGCTTTCTTT

D: NA
V: TRBV29-1
J: TRBJ2-2
size: many
CDR3: CSVVPGPGELFF
DNA: TGCAGCGTTGTCCCCGGTCCCGGGGAGCTGTTTTTT

D: NA
V: TRBV28
J: TRBJ2-7
size: NA
CDR3: CASSSTSPGSYEQYF
DNA: TGTGCCAGCAGTTCTACAAGCCCAGGCTCCTACGAGCAGTACTTC

D: NA
V: TRBV7-9
J: TRBJ2-7
size: NA
CDR3: CASSTVGGTYEQYF
DNA: TGTGCCAGCAGCACCGTGGGGGGAACCTACGAGCAGTACTTC

D: NA
V: TRBV29-1
J: TRBJ2-7
size: NA
CDR3: CSLELSSYEQYF
DNA: TGCAGTTTGGAGCTAAGCTCCTACGAGCAGTACTTC

D: NA
V: TRBV7-9
J: TRBJ1-1
size: many
CDR3: CASSLEAGAATEAFF
DNA: TGTGCCAGCAGCTTAGAGGCAGGGGCGGCCACTGAAGCTTTCTTT

D: TRBD1
V: TRBV25-1
J: TRBJ1-6
size: NA
CDR3: CAASPDRGGSPLHF
DNA: TGTGCCGCAAGCCCGGACAGGGGCGGTTCACCCCTCCACTTT

D: NA
V: TRBV7-8
J: TRBJ1-5
size: NA
CDR3: CASSSAYRVYSNQPQHF
DNA: TGTGCCAGCAGCTCTGCCTACAGGGTCTATAGCAATCAGCCCCAGCATTTT

D: NA
V: TRBV9
J: TRBJ2-2
size: few
CDR3: CASSRGSPNTGELFF
DNA: TGTGCCAGCAGCCGGGGGTCTCCAAACACCGGGGAGCTGTTTTTT

D: NA
V: TRBV6-6
J: TRBJ2-5
size: few
CDR3: CASSYSQQETQYF
DNA: TGTGCCAGCAGTTACTCCCAGCAAGAGACCCAGTACTTC

D: NA
V: TRBV25-1
J: TRBJ2-7
size: NA
CDR3: CASSQEGPGIEIFYEQYF
DNA: TGTGCCAGCAGCCAAGAAGGTCCAGGGATCGAAATTTTCTACGAGCAGTACTTC

D: NA
V: TRBV6-5
J: TRBJ1-1
size: NA
CDR3: CASSGSGGSEAFF
DNA: TGTGCCAGCAGTGGGTCCGGGGGCAGCGAAGCTTTCTTT

D: NA
V: TRBV29-1
J: TRBJ2-6
size: many
CDR3: CSVDEGTGANVLTF
DNA: TGCAGCGTTGATGAGGGGACCGGGGCCAACGTCCTGACTTTC

D: TRBD1
V: TRBV19
J: TRBJ1-1
size: NA
CDR3: CASSTGQGARTEAFF
DNA: TGTGCCAGTAGTACGGGACAGGGGGCGAGGACTGAAGCTTTCTTT

D: NA
V: TRBV5-1
J: TRBJ1-6
size: few
CDR3: CASSLDPYNSPLHF
DNA: TGCGCCAGCAGCTTGGACCCCTATAATTCACCCCTCCACTTT

D: NA
V: TRBV2
J: TRBJ1-2
size: many
CDR3: CASSFARADGYTF
DNA: TGTGCCAGCAGTTTCGCCAGGGCGGACGGCTACACCTTC

D: TRBD2
V: TRBV2
J: TRBJ2-3
size: NA
CDR3: CASSRESGGATGTDTQYF
DNA: TGTGCCAGCAGTCGGGAAAGCGGGGGGGCCACGGGCACAGATACGCAGTATTTT

D: TRBD1
V: TRBV29-1
J: TRBJ1-2
size: few
CDR3: CSVAGTGGRYTF
DNA: TGCAGCGTAGCTGGCACAGGGGGACGCTACACCTTC

D: NA
V: TRBV25-1
J: TRBJ2-7
size: many
CDR3: CASSESRSGAYEQYF
DNA: TGTGCCAGCAGTGAATCTCGGTCAGGCGCCTACGAGCAGTACTTC

D: NA
V: TRBV9
J: TRBJ2-7
size: few
CDR3: CASSVGEDYEQYF
DNA: TGTGCCAGCAGCGTGGGGGAGGATTACGAGCAGTACTTC

D: NA
V: TRBV6-6
J: TRBJ1-3
size: many
CDR3: CASISGNTIYF
DNA: TGTGCCAGCATCTCTGGAAACACCATATATTTT

D: NA
V: TRBV15
J: TRBJ1-3
size: NA
CDR3: CATSRDLGRAGNTIYF
DNA: TGTGCCACCAGCAGAGATCTTGGCAGGGCTGGAAACACCATATATTTT

D: NA
V: TRBV30
J: TRBJ1-3
size: NA
CDR3: CALGPINTIYF
DNA: TGTGCCCTTGGACCAATAAACACCATATATTTT

D: NA
V: TRBV2
J: TRBJ2-7
size: NA
CDR3: CASSLSFGTPNYEQYF
DNA: TGTGCCAGCAGTTTAAGTTTCGGGACACCTAACTACGAGCAGTACTTC